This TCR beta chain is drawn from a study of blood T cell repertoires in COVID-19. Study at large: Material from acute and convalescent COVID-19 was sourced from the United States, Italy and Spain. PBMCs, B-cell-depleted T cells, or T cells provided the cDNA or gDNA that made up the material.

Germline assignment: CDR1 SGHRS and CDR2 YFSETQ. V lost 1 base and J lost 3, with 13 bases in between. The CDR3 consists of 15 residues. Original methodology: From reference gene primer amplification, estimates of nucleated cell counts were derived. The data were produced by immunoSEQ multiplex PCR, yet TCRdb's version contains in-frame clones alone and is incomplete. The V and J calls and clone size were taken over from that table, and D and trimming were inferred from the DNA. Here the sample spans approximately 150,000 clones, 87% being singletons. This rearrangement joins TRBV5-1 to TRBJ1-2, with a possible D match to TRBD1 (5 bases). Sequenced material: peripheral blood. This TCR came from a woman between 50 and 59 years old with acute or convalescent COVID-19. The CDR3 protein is CASSLYPQGHYGYTF. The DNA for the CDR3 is TGCGCCAGCAGCTTGTACCCTCAGGGTCACTATGGCTACACCTTC.